This record concerns one TCR beta chain sequence. What it binds is not known. Unmatched junction bases numbered 11, after V lost 2 bases and J lost 5 bases. This CDR3 region has 16 residues. Germline values: CDR1 SGHNT, CDR2 YENEEA. This sample is drawn from a study of ipilimumab plus nivolumab after autologous stem cell transplantation. Study details: Typical patient got four to six ipilimumab doses and about eight nivolumab doses (median). The DLBCL cohort had primary refractory and relapsed disease, with 18-month progression-free survival of about 82% and 31%. Whole-study findings and limits: Authors suggest TCR repertoire, Treg phenotype and gut microbiota support further study.

Patients got 3 mg/kg IV nivolumab weeks 1, 4, 7, 10, then biweekly through week 26. Method: immunoSEQ multiplex PCR; TCRdb's copy keeps in-frame clones and lacks some. The table shows roughly 16,000 clones, with approximately 75% occurring only once. The sample in question was PBMCs, obtained in a trial of ipilimumab plus nivolumab as post-transplant consolidation. The sequence came from a male donor with diffuse large B-cell lymphoma. V usage is TRBV11-3 and J usage is TRBJ2-5; 7 positions agree with TRBD2. The DNA of the CDR3 is TGTGCCAGCAGCTTATTCCTGGCAGGGACTACGGAGACCCAGTACTTC. It codes for CASSLFLAGTTETQYF.